This T cell receptor (beta chain) was captured by sequencing in a study of OX40 agonist ivuxolimab in advanced cancers. Sampling of blood occurred at baseline, cycle 4 day 1, and cycle 7 day 1. This clone was found a few times. As yet, its antigen is unknown. Study-wide findings and caveats: Expanded clones tended on average to be more numerous among CD8+ T cells than CD4+.

The repertoire was sequenced with immunoSEQ multiplex PCR; TCRdb's copy has only in-frame clones and lacks some. The profile covers about 49,000 clones, with around 85% appearing a single time and about a fifth taken by the ten largest. The germline gives CDR1 SGDLS, CDR2 YYNGEE. With V trimmed by 3 bases and J by 8 bases, 3 bases remained unmatched. This CDR3 region has 12 residues. The sample in question was CD4+ or CD8+ T cells sorted from blood, obtained in a trial of the OX40 agonist ivuxolimab. The V call is TRBV9, the J call TRBJ1-1; 8 bases line up with TRBD1. This TCR came from an adult with an advanced solid tumor such as melanoma, head and neck, liver or kidney cancer. The CDR3 protein is CASSAQGAEAFF. CDR3 bases: TGTGCCAGCAGCGCTCAGGGGGCGGAAGCTTTCTTT.